Sequencing of this T cell receptor (beta chain) was carried out in a study of post-analysis software for immune sequencing data. A few counts support this clonotype. Antigen: not known. Germline lookup yields CDR1 KGHDR and CDR2 SFDVKD. After removal of 9 bases from V and 9 bases from J, the junction contained 10 bases not matched to a gene. This CDR3 spans 15 amino acids. The authors incorporated unique molecular identifiers into the TCR beta cDNA libraries. Each CDR3 protein is one row after TCRdb ran MiXCR on the PCR reads. The sample yields hundreds of thousands of distinct CDR3 sequences, 25% to 30% seen once. Study observations and caveats: The study found significantly lower normalized Chao1 diversity in multiple sclerosis patients than in controls. Four or five TRBV segments were more frequent in patients than controls; TRBV5-6, TRBV5-1 and TRBV20-1 belonged to this group.

The sequenced material came from blood. The genes are TRBV24-1 and TRBJ2-1, with TRBD2 matching 13 bases. This clonotype originated in a girl aged 10 to 17 with multiple sclerosis. The CDR3: CATEVTSGRFGEQFF. The CDR3 region has the DNA TGTGCCACCGAAGTGACTAGCGGGAGGTTCGGTGAGCAGTTCTTC.